The entry below describes one TCR beta chain. The protocol was immunoSEQ multiplex PCR, while the TCRdb copy is restricted to in-frame clones and leaves out a portion. This table has about 26,000 clones, around nine tenths appearing once. This specimen comes from a study of OX40 agonist ivuxolimab in advanced cancers. V was cut by 4 bases and J by 3 bases, with 8 bases left in between. Germline V gene lookup returns CDR1 SGHAT and CDR2 FQNNGV. CDR3 length: 13 amino acids. The rearrangement uses TRBV11-2 and TRBJ2-3; possibly TRBD2 for D (6 bases). This TCR derives from an adult with an advanced solid tumor such as melanoma, head and neck, liver or kidney cancer. The sample in question was CD4+ or CD8+ T cells sorted from blood, obtained in a trial of the OX40 agonist ivuxolimab. This chain's CDR3 is CASSWDFTDTQYF. The CDR3 DNA follows: TGTGCCAGCAGCTGGGACTTTACAGATACGCAGTATTTT.